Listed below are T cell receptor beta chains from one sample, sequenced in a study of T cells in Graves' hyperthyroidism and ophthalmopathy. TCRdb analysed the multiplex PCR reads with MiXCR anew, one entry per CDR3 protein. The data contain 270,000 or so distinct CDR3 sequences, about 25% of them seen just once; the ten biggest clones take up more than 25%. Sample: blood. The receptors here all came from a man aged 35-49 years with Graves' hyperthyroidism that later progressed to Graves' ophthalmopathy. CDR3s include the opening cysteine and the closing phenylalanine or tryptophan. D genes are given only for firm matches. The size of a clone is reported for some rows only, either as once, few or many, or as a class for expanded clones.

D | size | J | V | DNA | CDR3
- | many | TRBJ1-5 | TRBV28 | TGTGCCAGCAATGGGGAAACAAGCAATCAGCCCCAGCATTTT | CASNGETSNQPQHF
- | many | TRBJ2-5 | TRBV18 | TGTGCCAGCTCACGAGGACAAGAGACCCAGTACTTC | CASSRGQETQYF
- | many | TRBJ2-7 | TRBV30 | TGTGCCTGGAGTTTCAGATACGAGCAGTACTTC | CAWSFRYEQYF
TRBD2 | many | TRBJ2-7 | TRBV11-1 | TGTGCCAGCAGCAAGACTAGCGGGAGCCTCCGGAACTACGAGCAGTACTTC | CASSKTSGSLRNYEQYF
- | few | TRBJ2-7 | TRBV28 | TGTGCCATCCTCACGGACGGGAGCTCCTACGAGCAGTACTTC | CAILTDGSSYEQYF
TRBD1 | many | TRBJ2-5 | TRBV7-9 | TGTGCCAGCACCGCCCAGACAGGGGGCGCGGAGACCCAGTACTTC | CASTAQTGGAETQYF
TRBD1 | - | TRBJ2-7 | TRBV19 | TGTGCCAGTAGCCCTAATGGGGACAGGGGAACCTACGAGCAGTACTTC | CASSPNGDRGTYEQYF
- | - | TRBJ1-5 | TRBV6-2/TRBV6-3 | TGTGCCAGCAGCCCGGTGGTTGGCAGGGGTTATATCGTCAGTCAGCCCCAGCATTTT | CASSPVVGRGYIVSQPQHF
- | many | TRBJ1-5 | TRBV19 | TGTGCCAGTAGCTGGACCGGGAGCCGCAATCAGCCCCAGCATTTT | CASSWTGSRNQPQHF
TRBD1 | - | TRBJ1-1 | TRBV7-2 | TGTGCCAGCAGCCCAGGGGACAGGAGCACTGAAGCTTTCTTT | CASSPGDRSTEAFF
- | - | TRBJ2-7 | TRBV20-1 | TGCAGTGCTAGAGTCAACACGGCGGGAGAGCAGTACTTC | CSARVNTAGEQYF
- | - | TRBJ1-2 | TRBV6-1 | TGTGCCACCAGTGATTCCTCCCGGGGCTATGGCTACACCTTC | CATSDSSRGYGYTF
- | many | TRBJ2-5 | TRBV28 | TGTGCCAGCAGTTTTTTTGGGGCCCAGTACTTC | CASSFFGAQYF
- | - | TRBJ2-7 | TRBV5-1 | TGCGCCAGCAGCAATTCCGGGATCTTACTCTACGAGCAGTACTTC | CASSNSGILLYEQYF
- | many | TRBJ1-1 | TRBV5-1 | TGCGCCAGCAGCTTGGTCACGACAGGCACGAACACTGAAGCTTTCTTT | CASSLVTTGTNTEAFF
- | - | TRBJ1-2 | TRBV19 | TGTGCCAGTACCGGGCCCGGAGGCTACACCTTC | CASTGPGGYTF
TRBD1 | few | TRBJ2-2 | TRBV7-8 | TGTGCCAGCAGCCCGTGGACAGGGGCTGGCACCGGGGAGCTGTTTTTT | CASSPWTGAGTGELFF
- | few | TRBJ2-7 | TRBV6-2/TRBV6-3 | TGTGCCAGTAGAGACCGTAAGGGGACCTACGAGCAGTACTTC | CASRDRKGTYEQYF
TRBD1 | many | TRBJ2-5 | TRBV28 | TGTGCCAGCAGTCGGCCGGGGACAGGGTTAGAGACCCAGTACTTC | CASSRPGTGLETQYF
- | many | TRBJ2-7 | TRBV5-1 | TGCGCCAGCAGCATTGAGGGGGGCAGTTTCCACGAGCAGTACTTC | CASSIEGGSFHEQYF
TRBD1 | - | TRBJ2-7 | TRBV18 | TGTGCCAGCTCACCAGGGACAGCCATGGTCTTGTACGAGCAGTACTTC | CASSPGTAMVLYEQYF
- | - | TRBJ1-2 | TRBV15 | TGTGCCACCAGCAGAGATCGTTTGGGCTACACCTTC | CATSRDRLGYTF
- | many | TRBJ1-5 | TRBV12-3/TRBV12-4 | TGTGCCAGCAGTTTAGCCCGGACACTACCTCAGCCCCAGCATTTT | CASSLARTLPQPQHF
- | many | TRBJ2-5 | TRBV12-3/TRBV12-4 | TGTGCCAGCAGTAGGGGGATGGGGGAGACCCAGTACTTC | CASSRGMGETQYF
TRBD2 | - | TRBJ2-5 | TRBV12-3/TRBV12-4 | TGTGCCAGCAGCCCCGGCGGGAGTCAAGAGACCCAGTACTTC | CASSPGGSQETQYF
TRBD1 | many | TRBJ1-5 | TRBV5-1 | TGCGCCATCCCGACAGGGGGTAAGAGGATAGGCAATCAGCCCCAGCATTTT | CAIPTGGKRIGNQPQHF
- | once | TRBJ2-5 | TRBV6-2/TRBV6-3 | TGTGCCAGCAACCTCGGGGCCCTTGGAGAGACCCAGTGCTTC | CASNLGALGETQCF
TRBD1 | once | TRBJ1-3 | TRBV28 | TGTGCCAGCAGACAAACAGGGGCCTCTGGAAACACCATATACTTT | CASRQTGASGNTIYF
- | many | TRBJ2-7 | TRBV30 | TGTGCCTGGAGTGTAAGGCGGGGCTACGAGCAGTACTTC | CAWSVRRGYEQYF